Following are 3 T cell receptor beta chains from one sample sequenced in a study of CD8 T cells in Susac syndrome. With random hexamers, reverse transcription was performed on about 0.5 to 1 ug of RNA. TCRdb passed the immunoSEQ multiplex PCR reads through MiXCR, listing each CDR3 protein once. In the table there are approximately 230,000 distinct CDR3 sequences, 90% to 95% of which are singletons. The specimen was CD4+ T cells from PBMCs. The receptors derive from a human donor with multiple sclerosis.

This chain connects TRBV28 to TRBJ2-3, with D maybe TRBD2 (6 bases). CDR1 and CDR2 from the germline V gene are MDHEN and SYDVKM. V was pared by 7 bases and J by 1 base, with 12 bases between. There are 14 residues in the CDR3. In DNA, the CDR3 is TGTGCCAGCATAGCGGTAATCGGCACAGATACGCAGTATTTT. This translates into CASIAVIGTDTQYF.

The V gene is TRBV11-2, the J gene TRBJ2-7, with D unclear. The CDR3 runs 14 residues. Germline V gene data show CDR1 as SGHAT and CDR2 as FQNNGV. Trimming cost V 1 base and J 4 bases, with 11 bases left between them. The CDR3 loop reads CASSLAGPRYEQYF. For the CDR3, the DNA is TGTGCCAGCAGCTTAGCGGGCCCGAGATACGAGCAGTACTTC. Full variable domain (missing parts from reference TRBV11-2 and TRBJ2-7): EAGVAQSPRYKIIEKRQSVAFWCNPISGHATLYWYQQILGQGPKLLIQFQNNGVVDDSQLPKDRFSAERLKGVDSTLKIQPAKLEDSAVYLCASSLAGPRYEQYFGPGTRLTVT.

V gene TRBV5-6 combines with J gene TRBJ2-3, with 14 nucleotides matching TRBD2. Unmatched junction bases numbered 2, after V lost 4 bases and J lost 1 base. The V gene's germline CDR1 is SGHDT and CDR2 YYEEEE. CDR3 length: 16 residues. As DNA, the CDR3 is TGTGCCAGCAGCAAGGGACTAGCGGGAGGCACAGATACGCAGTATTTT. This codes for CASSKGLAGGTDTQYF.